This passage covers 31 T cell receptor beta chains from one sample sequenced in a study of breast tumors, draining lymph nodes, adjacent tissues. A single record per CDR3 protein comes from TCRdb applying MiXCR to the multiplex PCR reads. The repertoire holds 83,000 or so distinct CDR3 sequences, with roughly 19% as singletons. The lymph nodes were axillary draining lymph nodes from breast cancer patients. The sequenced material came from axillary lymph node tissue. The receptors derive from a female donor with breast cancer. Some clones in this sample may be carry-over from other donors' samples.

This clonotype came up many times. V and J are TRBV7-3 and TRBJ2-5; D is uncertain. From germline, CDR1 is SGHTA and CDR2 FQGTGA. This CDR3 contains 13 residues. Trimming took off 4 bases at V and 8 bases at J, with 14 bases between the two ends. DNA of the CDR3: TGTGCCAGCAGCTACGACTCGGGCTCCACCCAGTACTTC. It encodes CASSYDSGSTQYF.

This clonotype was observed at least ten times. The chain couples TRBV5-5 to TRBJ1-4; TRBD1 matches at 9 bases. This CDR3 has 16 amino acids. J gave up 1 base and V 3 bases, and 4 bases lay outside the gene matches. Germline assignment: CDR1 SGHKS and CDR2 YYEKEE (reference sequence). CDR3 bases: TGTGCCAGCAGCTGGGGGACAGGGAGAACTAATGAAAAACTGTTTTTT. Translated: CASSWGTGRTNEKLFF.

This clonotype showed up many times. This chain links TRBV20-1 with TRBJ2-7; 8 bases are shared with TRBD2. The length of the CDR3 is 14 residues. CDR1 is DFQATT and CDR2 is SNEGSKA in the germline V gene (reference sequence). Trimming removed 2 bases from V and 0 bases from J; junction bases left unmatched: 3. The CDR3 protein is CSARREGISYEQYF. The CDR3 DNA reads as TGCAGTGCTAGACGGGAGGGGATCTCCTACGAGCAGTACTTC.

There are many counts of this clonotype. V usage is TRBV5-1 and J usage is TRBJ2-7, with D perhaps TRBD2 (6 bases). CDR1 is SGHRS and CDR2 is YFSETQ in the germline V gene. The V end was cut by 3 bases, the J end by 6 bases, with 22 bases between. The CDR3 spans 16 residues. CDR3 DNA: TGCGCCAGCAGCTGGGGGGACGGTGAGAAATGGACCGAGCAGTACTTC. Translation: CASSWGDGEKWTEQYF.

This clonotype was seen many times. The chain links TRBV19 to TRBJ1-6; tentative D call: TRBD1 (6 bases). CDR1 is LNHDA and CDR2 is SQIVND in the germline V gene (reference sequence). CDR3 length: 13 amino acids. V lost 6 bases, J lost 10 bases, and 13 bases lay in between. CDR3 residues: CASSRDNHSPLHF. The CDR3 coding sequence is TGTGCCAGTAGCCGGGACAACCACTCACCCCTCCACTTT.

This clonotype was recorded a few times. J is TRBJ2-1 and V is TRBV11-2; D gene ambiguous. Trimming cost V 3 bases and J 5 bases, with 14 bases left between them. The CDR3 sequence is 15 residues long. Germline V gene data show CDR1 as SGHAT and CDR2 as FQNNGV. This CDR3 reads CASSLGYGPNNEQFF. In DNA, the CDR3 is TGTGCCAGCAGCTTGGGCTATGGACCCAACAATGAGCAGTTCTTC.

Comments on this clonotype: This could be a read error, since a much larger clone is one nucleotide away. The chain couples TRBV9 to TRBJ2-2; D gene uncertain. Germline-derived CDR1 and CDR2 are SGDLS and YYNGEE. This CDR3 contains 17 residues. In nucleotides, the CDR3 is TGTGTCAGCAGCGTAGCTTCTGGACGGACGAACACCGGGGAGCTGTTTTTT. Protein sequence: CVSSVASGRTNTGELFF.

This clonotype was found many times. The chain is built from TRBV20-1 and TRBJ2-7; tentatively, D is TRBD2 (6 bases). Trimming cost V 0 bases and J 5 bases, with 20 bases left between them. The CDR3 sequence is 16 residues long. Per the germline V gene, CDR1 is DFQATT and CDR2 is SNEGSKA (reference sequence). Here the CDR3 DNA reads TGCAGTGCTAGAGATCCCGGAGGAGGGGTTGTGGACGAGCAGTACTTC. It codes for CSARDPGGGVVDEQYF.

This clonotype was picked up many times. V is TRBV12-5 and J is TRBJ1-5; 9 bases match TRBD1. Germline V gives CDR1 LGHNT, CDR2 FRNRAP. There are 14 residues in the CDR3. The V segment lost 7 bases and the J segment 4 bases; nucleotides outside the gene matches: 5. The CDR3 region is CASEGQGGNQPQHF. In DNA form, the CDR3 reads TGTGCTAGTGAGGGACAGGGTGGGAATCAGCCCCAGCATTTT.

About this clonotype: A single base separates this from a much larger clone, so it may be a read error. V usage is TRBV2 and J usage is TRBJ2-2; TRBD2 agrees at 11 bases. From germline, CDR1 is SNHLY and CDR2 FYNNEI. The CDR3 extends over 18 amino acids. The CDR3 DNA reads as TGTGCCAGCAGAGTACTTGGATATAGCGGGAGGGCCACCGGGGAGCTGCTTTTT. As protein: CASRVLGYSGRATGELLF.

This clonotype has only a few counts. This chain uses TRBV30 with TRBJ2-3; D gene uncertain. Germline assignment: CDR1 GTSNPN and CDR2 SVGIG (reference sequence). Deletions cut 2 bases from V and 1 base from J, with 10 bases between. The CDR3 contains 14 residues. The CDR3: CAWSTGRRTDTQYF. CDR3 nucleotide sequence: TGTGCCTGGAGTACCGGACGTCGCACAGATACGCAGTATTTT.

About this clonotype itself: A much larger clonotype is one base distant, so this may be a read error. This chain joins TRBV20-1 and TRBJ2-6; D is perhaps TRBD1 (7 bases). The CDR3 loop spans 16 amino acids. Germline lookup yields CDR1 DFQATT and CDR2 SNEGSKA (reference sequence). Trimming pared 3 bases from V and 0 bases from J, leaving 12 bases between. The CDR3 region is CSARWQGGSGANVLTF. CDR3 in DNA: TGCAGTGCTAGGTGGCAGGGGGGCTCTGGGGCCAACGTCCTGACTTTC.

Of note for this clonotype: The missing conserved phenylalanine or tryptophan at the end of this CDR3 makes a read error likely. This chain uses TRBV3-1 with TRBJ2-3, with 12 bases fitting TRBD2. The CDR3 contains 17 residues. In germline, CDR1 is LGHDT, CDR2 YNNKEL (reference sequence). V lost 5 bases and J lost 4; bases outside the gene matches: 10. Here the CDR3 DNA reads TGTGCCAGCAGCTTACAACGACTAGCGGGAGCCCCAGATACGCAGTATCTT. It encodes CASSLQRLAGAPDTQYL.

This clonotype appeared many times. The chain joins TRBV4-1 to TRBJ2-3; 15 positions match TRBD2. Germline-derived CDR1 and CDR2 are MGHRA and YSYEKL. The junction had 13 bases not matched to a gene; V was cut back by 4 bases and J by 2 bases. The CDR3 has 20 residues. The CDR3 region is CASSRTGGGLAGGATDTQYF. The CDR3 DNA is TGCGCCAGCAGCCGGACCGGGGGAGGACTAGCGGGAGGGGCCACAGATACGCAGTATTTT.

Concerning this clonotype itself: One junction end disagrees with the germline gene, perhaps due to a read error. V usage is TRBV12-5 and J usage is TRBJ2-7, with TRBD1 matching 7 bases. Germline V gene sequence: CDR1 LGHNT, CDR2 FRNRAP. The CDR3 is made up of 16 amino acids. DNA of the CDR3: TGTGCTAGTGGTTTGTTAACAGGGGAAAGTAGGTACGGGCAGTACTTC. Its protein is CASGLLTGESRYGQYF.

This clonotype showed up many times. The CDR3: CSASSGTSGSSEQFF. The CDR3 bases are TGCAGTGCTAGCTCCGGGACTAGCGGGAGTTCTGAGCAGTTCTTC. The chain has TRBV20-1 and TRBJ2-1; 14 bases map to TRBD2. V was pared by 3 bases and J by 9 bases, with 7 bases of the junction left unmatched. This CDR3 has 15 amino acids. Germline lookup yields CDR1 DFQATT and CDR2 SNEGSKA (reference sequence).

The V and J genes are TRBV10-3 and TRBJ2-3, with 7 bases aligning to TRBD2. The ends lost 6 bases at V and 5 bases at J; junction bases unmatched: 11. Germline-derived CDR1 and CDR2 are ENHRY and SYGVKD. The CDR3 length is 15 residues. The CDR3 reads CAIRERSTSVDTQYF. DNA for the CDR3: TGTGCCATCAGGGAGAGGTCTACTAGCGTAGATACGCAGTATTTT.

This clonotype was observed at least ten times. This chain uses TRBV5-1 with TRBJ1-3, with D unresolved. This CDR3 is 15 amino acids long. V dropped 4 bases and J dropped 0 bases, with 11 bases sitting between them. Germline values: CDR1 SGHRS, CDR2 YFSETQ. The CDR3 sequence is CASSTGSLSGNTIYF. The DNA of the CDR3 is TGCGCCAGCAGCACCGGCAGCCTCTCTGGAAACACCATATATTTT.

This clonotype was recorded many times. The chain has TRBV2 and TRBJ2-7; 9 bases line up with TRBD1. Per the germline V gene, CDR1 is SNHLY and CDR2 is FYNNEI. V gave up 3 bases and J gave up 0 bases; unmatched junction bases: 3. CDR3 length: 15 residues. For the CDR3, the DNA is TGTGCCAGCAGTGAGGGACAGGGCCTCTCCTACGAGCAGTACTTC. This sequence encodes CASSEGQGLSYEQYF.

In this sample, this clonotype turned up many times. The chain combines TRBV9 with TRBJ1-3; weak D call: TRBD1 (5 bases). The length of the CDR3 is 15 residues. Per the germline V gene, CDR1 is SGDLS and CDR2 is YYNGEE. V was clipped by 2 bases and J by 8 bases, with 17 bases between them. For the CDR3, the DNA is TGTGCCAGCAGCGTCCGGGGCTCCCGGGCTGACACCATATATTTT. It specifies CASSVRGSRADTIYF. The full variable domain, completed using reference TRBV9 and TRBJ1-3, is DSGVTQTPKHLITATGQRVTLRCSPRSGDLSVYWYQQSLDQGLQFLIQYYNGEERAKGNILERFSAQQFPDLHSELNLSSLELGDSALYFCASSVRGSRADTIYFGEGSWLTVV.

This clonotype has at least ten counts. The chain is built from TRBV4-1 and TRBJ1-5; D unresolved. Per the germline V gene, CDR1 is MGHRA and CDR2 is YSYEKL. The length of the CDR3 is 13 residues. V gave up 1 base and J gave up 7 bases, with 8 bases separating them. The chain's CDR3 is CASSQVSGQPQHF. CDR3 in DNA: TGCGCCAGCAGCCAAGTATCTGGGCAGCCCCAGCATTTT.

The table lists this clonotype with many counts. The chain employs TRBV20-1 and TRBJ2-7; TRBD2 is a possible D gene (5 bases). The CDR3 is 15 amino acids. The V end was cut by 0 bases, the J end by 6 bases, with 18 bases between. From germline, CDR1 is DFQATT and CDR2 SNEGSKA (reference sequence). CDR3 amino acids: CSARDGSARSGEQYF. The CDR3 bases are TGCAGTGCTAGAGATGGTTCGGCCAGGAGCGGCGAGCAGTACTTC.

This clonotype was seen many times. V is TRBV7-2 and J is TRBJ1-3; unclear D gene. Trimming shortened V by 2 bases and J by 5 bases, and 7 bases separated the two germline ends. Germline V gene data show CDR1 as SGHTA and CDR2 as FQGNSA. The CDR3 sequence is 13 residues long. CDR3 DNA sequence: TGTGCCAGCAGCTTACATGATAGAAACACCATATATTTT. Protein sequence: CASSLHDRNTIYF.

This clonotype was seen repeatedly, ten times or more. CDR3 protein: CASSLDGSGYNEQFF. The CDR3 DNA reads TGTGCCAGCAGTTTAGATGGTAGCGGCTACAATGAGCAGTTCTTC. The chain carries TRBV12-3 or TRBV12-4 and TRBJ2-1; the D gene is possibly TRBD2 (6 bases). The CDR3 spans 15 residues. V lost 1 base and J 3 bases, leaving 10 bases between the germline ends.

This clonotype was detected many times. An end of the junction does not agree with germline; a read error may underlie this. The V and J genes are TRBV14 and TRBJ2-7; TRBD2 matches at 14 bases. CDR1 and CDR2 from the germline V gene are SGHDN and FVKESK. CDR3 size: 18 residues. The DNA for the CDR3 is TGTGCCAGCAGCCAAGATGGGACCGGGACTAGCGGGAGTTACGAACAGTACTTC. It codes for CASSQDGTGTSGSYEQYF.

Comments on this clonotype: It may be a read error: a sequence one base away is much more abundant. The CDR3 DNA sequence: TGTGCCAACAGCTTAGTGACACCGTACAATGAGCAGTTCTTC. The encoded protein is CANSLVTPYNEQFF. The V gene is TRBV11-2, the J gene TRBJ2-1; D is unresolved. The CDR3 length is 14 residues. Germline CDR1 SGHAT, CDR2 FQNNGV.

Only a few counts were recorded for this clonotype. For the CDR3, the DNA is TGTGCCAGCAGTTCTAGCGGTCAGGGGAATACGCAGTATTTT. As protein: CASSSSGQGNTQYF. V gene TRBV28 combines with J gene TRBJ2-3, with D maybe TRBD2 (7 bases). The germline gives CDR1 MDHEN, CDR2 SYDVKM. The V and J ends lost 4 bases and 7 bases respectively, with 15 bases between them. The CDR3 has 14 residues.

This clonotype was seen at least ten times. This chain joins TRBV7-9 and TRBJ2-1; 12 bases agree with TRBD2. After removal of 4 bases from V and 2 bases from J, the junction contained 12 bases not matched to a gene. Germline V gene data show CDR1 as SEHNR and CDR2 as FQNEAQ (reference sequence). The CDR3 is 19 amino acids. CDR3: CASSSRLAGALGPYNEQFF. The DNA for the CDR3 is TGTGCCAGCAGCTCCCGACTAGCGGGAGCGCTTGGACCCTACAATGAGCAGTTCTTC.

This clonotype was detected ten times or more. V gene TRBV10-1 combines with J gene TRBJ2-3; the match to TRBD1 covers 8 bases. Per the germline V gene, CDR1 is WNHNN and CDR2 is SYGVQD (reference sequence). This CDR3 has 15 amino acids. V lost 7 bases and J lost 4; bases outside the gene matches: 10. In DNA, the CDR3 is TGCGCCAGCAATAGGGCGGACAGGGTAGCAGATACGCAGTATTTT. Translating it yields CASNRADRVADTQYF.

V and J are TRBV2 and TRBJ2-7, with TRBD1 matching over 9 bases. V lost 4 bases to trimming and J lost 3 bases; unmatched junction nucleotides: 4. The CDR3 has 14 residues. CDR1 SNHLY and CDR2 FYNNEI come from the germline V gene. CDR3 in amino acids: CASSGGTGHYEQYF. CDR3 DNA sequence: TGTGCCAGCAGTGGCGGGACAGGGCACTACGAGCAGTACTTC.

About this clonotype: This may be a read error: a much more frequent sequence differs by one nucleotide. The chain recombines TRBV5-6 with TRBJ1-2, with 8 bases fitting TRBD1. This CDR3 has 13 residues. Germline CDR1 is SGHDT and CDR2 is YYEEEE. CDR3 in amino acids: CAGSLSTGDGYTF. The CDR3 DNA sequence: TGTGCCGGCAGCCTCTCGACAGGGGATGGCTACACCTTC.